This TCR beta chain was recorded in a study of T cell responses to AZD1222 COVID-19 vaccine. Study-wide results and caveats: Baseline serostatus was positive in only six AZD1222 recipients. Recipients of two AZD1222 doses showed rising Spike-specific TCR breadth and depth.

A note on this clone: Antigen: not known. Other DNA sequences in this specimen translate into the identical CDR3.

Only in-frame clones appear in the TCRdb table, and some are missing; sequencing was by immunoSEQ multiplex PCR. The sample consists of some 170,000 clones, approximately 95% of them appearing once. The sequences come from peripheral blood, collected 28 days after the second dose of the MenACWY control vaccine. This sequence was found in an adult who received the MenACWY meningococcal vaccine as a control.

Written as DNA, the CDR3 is TGTGCCAGCTCACAGGGGTTGAACACTGAAGCTTTCTTT. Its protein product is CASSQGLNTEAFF. The rearrangement uses TRBV18 and TRBJ1-1; maybe TRBD1 (5 bases). The CDR3 sequence is 13 residues long. V was pared by 4 bases and J by 0 bases, with 6 bases between. In germline, CDR1 is KGHSH, CDR2 LQKENI.